Below, one TCR beta chain is given with its context. Under the authors' procedure: The authors estimated nucleated cell counts from reference gene primer amplification. Sequenced by immunoSEQ multiplex PCR; TCRdb stores in-frame clones only, minus some. The D gene and trimming were derived from the DNA, and the V and J assignments and clone size from that table. In the table there are hundreds of thousands of clones, around 83% of which are singletons. This specimen comes from a study of blood T cell repertoires in COVID-19. Study-wide context: T cells, B-cell-depleted T cells, or PBMCs provided the cDNA or gDNA that served as material.

The CDR3 extends over 15 amino acids. The germline V gene has CDR1 MNHEY and CDR2 SMNVEV (reference sequence). V was pared by 0 bases and J by 4 bases, with 12 bases between. The receptor was isolated from an elderly woman with acute or convalescent COVID-19. The V and J genes are TRBV27 and TRBJ1-1; possibly TRBD1 for D (5 bases). The sequenced sample consisted of peripheral blood. DNA of the CDR3: TGTGCCAGCAGTTTATCGGCGGAGGGGCGCACTGAAGCTTTCTTT. Protein product: CASSLSAEGRTEAFF.